This T cell receptor (beta chain) was sequenced during a study of TIL therapy for anti-PD-1-resistant metastatic lung cancer (dated by TCRdb to the early 2020s). In terms of the full investigation: A median age of approximately 50 years (range about 35-75) and a median tumor PD-L1 proportion score of 6% were recorded among enrolled patients. The cohort was composed predominantly of lung adenocarcinoma, with a few EGFR-mutant and two ALK-rearranged tumors included, and half of patients were identified as current or former smokers. Across the cohort, whole-exome sequencing showed a median non-synonymous tumor mutation burden of about 1.6 mutations per megabase. T cell receptor beta sequencing of tumor and peripheral blood was used to follow clonotypes across the tumor, the expanded TIL product and serial blood samples. Points the paper makes about the study in general: Compared with baseline intratumoral T cells, expanded TIL cultures were more clonal and less diverse (median clonality around 6% vs 30%, p < 0.0001). High clonal turnover was observed in TIL culture, with many enriched product clones not detected in the baseline tumor, which suggested clonal contraction rather than faithful expansion. The study protocol defined all tumor marker inferences as exploratory. The cohort was highly selected, including more treatment-naive, never-smoker and oncogene-addicted patients than is typical, which limits generalizability.

The CDR3 has 16 amino acids, counting the end cysteine and phenylalanine. The retained sequence is limited to the CDR3, 48 bases, with the frame set at the first base. Clipping removes 4 bases from V and 8 bases from J, with 12 as the unmatched junction base count. Sequences KGHDR (CDR1) and SFDVKD (CDR2) are obtained from the germline V gene. The sample's time point label is to be understood as: pre-treatment sample, taken before nivolumab and TIL therapy. Excised metastases, mostly pleural nodules or supraclavicular lymph nodes, were used as baseline tumor samples and were taken from the same resection from which TIL were grown. Before any PD-1/PD-L1 blockade was given, tumors were harvested, nivolumab was then administered, and patients who progressed went on to receive lymphodepletion, an infusion of expanded TIL, and IL-2. A phase I trial run at two centers enrolled adults with stage 4 NSCLC between October 2017 and 2020. The samples were drawn from an open-label, single-arm phase I trial testing tumor-infiltrating lymphocyte therapy combined with nivolumab in advanced non-small cell lung cancer. Parts of each resected tumor were snap-frozen in liquid nitrogen and kept at -80 degrees C. Tumor regions of interest were chosen on H&E sections by laser-capture macrodissection, pulverized into around 16 mg aliquots, and extracted with Qiagen Allprep kits.

Using bias-controlled multiplex PCR with the immunoSEQ v3 hsTCRB kit, the TCR beta CDR3 regions were amplified from genomic DNA. TCR libraries were sequenced on an Illumina NextSeq 500 to 2 million to 2.5 million read pairs for survey level or 5-6 million for deep level. On the study's bioinformatics: The immunoSEQ Analyzer software assigned V, D and J genes, filtered out non-productive sequences, and reported clonality. To compare repertoires between infused TIL and blood, productive Simpson clonality was used along with the Morisita overlap index of productive TRB rearrangements. The table comes from immuneACCESS by way of TCRdb, which keeps in-frame sequences with V and J called. Part of the clones is missing from these tables; in studies checked, under half for an unresolved V gene and the rest for unknown reasons. The V and J calls and the clone size are those of that table, but D and trimming were determined from the DNA. Recorded for this sample are about 95,000 clones; less than 70% of them occurred a single time. The ten top clones hold roughly 11% of the sample.

This clone was detected a few times. Its antigen is currently not known. No base quality values were provided; no much bigger clone lies one nucleotide off. The sequence is built from TRBV24-1 and TRBJ1-2, with 10 junctional bases fitting TRBD1. The input for sequencing was tumor tissue, taken at baseline. The source of this sequence is a person aged 25 to 85 with non-small cell lung cancer. In nucleotides, the sequence is TGTGCCACCAGTGACCCAAACTCCGGGACAGGGGAGGGCTACACCTTC. This translates into CATSDPNSGTGEGYTF.